This T cell receptor beta chain was recovered during a study of graft-versus-host responses after intestinal transplantation. Only in-frame clones appear in the TCRdb table, and some are missing; sequencing was by immunoSEQ multiplex PCR. The sample records some 25,000 clones, roughly 42% being singletons. Germline CDR1 is GTSNPN and CDR2 is SVGIG (reference sequence). With 3 bases clipped from V and 5 bases from J, the junction kept 7 bases outside the gene matches. The CDR3 runs 13 residues. This sequence originates from a human patient who received an intestinal transplant. The sequencing here drew on alloreactive CD4+ T cells from a mixed lymphocyte reaction culture, taken before intestinal transplant. Subset denoted: CFSE-low proliferating T cells sorted from approximately 6-day pre-transplant mixed lymphocyte reaction (GvH or HvG direction). This sequence joins TRBV30 and TRBJ2-7; 7 bases align to TRBD1. CDR3 sequence: CAWRRQGLDEQYF. The CDR3, as DNA: TGTGCCTGGAGGAGACAGGGTCTCGACGAGCAGTACTTC.